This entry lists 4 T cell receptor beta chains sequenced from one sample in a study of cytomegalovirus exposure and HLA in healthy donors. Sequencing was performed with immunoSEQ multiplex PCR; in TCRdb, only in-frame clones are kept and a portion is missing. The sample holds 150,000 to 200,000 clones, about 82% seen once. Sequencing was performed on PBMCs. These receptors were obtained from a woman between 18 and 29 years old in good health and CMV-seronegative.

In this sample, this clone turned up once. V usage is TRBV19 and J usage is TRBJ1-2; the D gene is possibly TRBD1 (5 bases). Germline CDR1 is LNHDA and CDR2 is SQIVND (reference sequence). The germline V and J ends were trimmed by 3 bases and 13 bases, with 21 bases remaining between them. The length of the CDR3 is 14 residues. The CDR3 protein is CASSIAREPARGTF. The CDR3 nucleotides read TGTGCCAGTAGTATCGCCAGGGAACCGGCGCGGGGCACCTTC.

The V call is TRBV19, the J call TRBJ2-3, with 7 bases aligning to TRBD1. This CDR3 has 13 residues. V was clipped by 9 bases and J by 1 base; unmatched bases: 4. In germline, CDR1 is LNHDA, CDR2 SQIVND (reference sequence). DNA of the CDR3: TGTGCCAGCCGACAGGGTGGCACAGATACGCAGTATTTT. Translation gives CASRQGGTDTQYF.

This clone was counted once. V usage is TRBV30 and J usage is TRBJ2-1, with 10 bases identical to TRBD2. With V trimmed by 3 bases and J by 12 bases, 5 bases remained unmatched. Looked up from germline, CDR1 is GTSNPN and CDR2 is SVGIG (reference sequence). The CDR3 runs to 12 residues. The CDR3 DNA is TGTGCCTGGAGCCAAGGGACTAGCGTGCAGTTCTTC. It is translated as CAWSQGTSVQFF.

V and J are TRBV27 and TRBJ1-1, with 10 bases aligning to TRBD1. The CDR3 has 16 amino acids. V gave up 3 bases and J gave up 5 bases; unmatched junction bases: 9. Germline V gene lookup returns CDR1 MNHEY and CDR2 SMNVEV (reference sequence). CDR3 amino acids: CASSFGVTGGYTEAFF. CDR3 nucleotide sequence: TGTGCCAGCAGTTTCGGGGTGACAGGGGGCTATACTGAAGCTTTCTTT.